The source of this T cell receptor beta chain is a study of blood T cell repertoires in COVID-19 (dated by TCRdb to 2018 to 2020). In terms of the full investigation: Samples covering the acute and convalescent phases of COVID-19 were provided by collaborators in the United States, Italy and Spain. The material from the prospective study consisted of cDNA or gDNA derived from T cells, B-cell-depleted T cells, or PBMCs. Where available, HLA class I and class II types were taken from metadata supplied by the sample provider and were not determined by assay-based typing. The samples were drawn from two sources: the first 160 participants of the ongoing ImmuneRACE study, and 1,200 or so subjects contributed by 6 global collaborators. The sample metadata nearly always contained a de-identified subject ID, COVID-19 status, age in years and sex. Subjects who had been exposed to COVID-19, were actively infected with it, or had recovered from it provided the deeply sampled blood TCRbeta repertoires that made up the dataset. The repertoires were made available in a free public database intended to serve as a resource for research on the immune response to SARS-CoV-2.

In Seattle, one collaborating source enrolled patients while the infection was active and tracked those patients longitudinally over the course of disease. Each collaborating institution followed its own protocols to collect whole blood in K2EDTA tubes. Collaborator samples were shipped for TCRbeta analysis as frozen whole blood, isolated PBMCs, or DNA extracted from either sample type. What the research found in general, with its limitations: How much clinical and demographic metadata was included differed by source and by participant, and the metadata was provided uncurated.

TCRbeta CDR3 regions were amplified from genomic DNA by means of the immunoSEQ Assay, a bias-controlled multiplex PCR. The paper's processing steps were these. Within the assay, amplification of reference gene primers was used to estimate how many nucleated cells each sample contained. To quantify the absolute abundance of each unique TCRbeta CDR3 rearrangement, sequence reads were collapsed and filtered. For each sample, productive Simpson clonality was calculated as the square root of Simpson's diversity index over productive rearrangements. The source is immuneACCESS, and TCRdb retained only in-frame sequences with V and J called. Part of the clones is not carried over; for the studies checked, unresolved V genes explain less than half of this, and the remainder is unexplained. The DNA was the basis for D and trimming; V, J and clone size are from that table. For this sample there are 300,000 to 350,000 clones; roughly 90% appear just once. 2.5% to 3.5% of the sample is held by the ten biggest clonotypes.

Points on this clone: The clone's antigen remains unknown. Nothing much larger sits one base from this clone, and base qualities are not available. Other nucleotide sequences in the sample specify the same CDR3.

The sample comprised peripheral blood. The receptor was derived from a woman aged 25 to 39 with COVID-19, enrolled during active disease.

The DNA reads as follows: TGTGCCAGCAGCCCGGGACAGGCGAACACTGAAGCTTTCTTT. Its protein reads: CASSPGQANTEAFF. The V and J genes are TRBV6-4 and TRBJ1-1; TRBD1 agrees with 8 junctional bases. The germline V gene sets CDR1 to MRHNA and CDR2 to SNTAGT. The CDR3 goes from the cysteine to the phenylalanine over 14 residues. Only the CDR3 DNA is retained, 42 bases long and in frame from the first base. V is pruned by 6 bases and J by 1 base, leaving 4 bases of the junction without a gene match.